This TCR beta chain was retrieved from a study of blood T cell repertoires in COVID-19. Study-level background: The United States, Italy and Spain supplied acute and convalescent COVID-19 samples. T cells, B-cell-depleted T cells, or PBMCs supplied cDNA or gDNA.

Per the original data handling: Amplification from reference gene primers served as the basis for estimated nucleated cell counts. Only in-frame clones appear in the TCRdb table, and some are missing; sequencing was by immunoSEQ multiplex PCR. The V and J calls and clone size are taken from that table; D and trimming were inferred from the DNA. This table has some 240,000 clones, around 84% appearing once. The sample consisted of peripheral blood. The sequence derives from a woman in her thirties or forties who had recovered from COVID-19.

The CDR3: CATAVLPDYGYTF. In DNA, the CDR3 is TGTGCCACGGCGGTCTTACCCGACTATGGCTACACCTTC. The genes are TRBV6-5 and TRBJ1-2; no definite D call. Germline assignment: CDR1 MNHEY and CDR2 SVGAGI. V was clipped by 10 bases and J by 3 bases, with 15 bases between them. The CDR3 is made up of 13 amino acids.